Below are 22 T cell receptor beta chains sequenced from a single sample in a study of T-cell memory formation after mild COVID-19. Each CDR3 protein is one row after TCRdb ran MiXCR on the 5' RACE reads. Of roughly 200,000 distinct CDR3 sequences in the sample, 16% were seen once. The sequencing sample was made of PBMCs or a T cell subset sorted from them (not recorded which). The receptors shown here come from an adult woman who had mild COVID-19 (a few samples of this study predate the infection). Cell type and time point are not known.

The chain is built from TRBV20-1 and TRBJ2-3; D gene ambiguous. CDR3 size: 11 residues. The germline gives CDR1 DFQATT, CDR2 SNEGSKA (reference sequence). The CDR3: CRGIIGDTQYF. In nucleotides, the CDR3 is TGCAGGGGCATTATAGGAGATACGCAGTATTTT.

This chain joins TRBV20-1 and TRBJ1-1, with D hard to call. V lost 0 bases and J 5 bases, leaving 16 bases between the germline ends. Germline V gene lookup returns CDR1 DFQATT and CDR2 SNEGSKA (reference sequence). CDR3 length: 15 residues. The CDR3 reads CSARDLLRDETEAFF. The CDR3 nucleotides are TGCAGTGCTAGAGACCTCCTCCGGGATGAGACTGAAGCTTTCTTT.

In this sample, this clonotype turned up a few times. The rearrangement joins TRBV24-1 to TRBJ1-2, with 8 bases that match TRBD1. CDR1 is KGHDR and CDR2 is SFDVKD in the germline V gene. The V segment lost 7 bases and the J segment 8 bases; nucleotides outside the gene matches: 14. The CDR3 consists of 15 residues. The CDR3 loop is CATSATDRAPSGYTF. CDR3 coding DNA: TGTGCCACCAGCGCTACGGACAGGGCCCCTTCCGGCTACACCTTC.

V gene TRBV12-3 or TRBV12-4 combines with J gene TRBJ2-5, with a possible D match to TRBD2 (7 bases). This CDR3 has 14 residues. Trimming removed 7 bases at V and 5 bases at J, with 17 bases between. The CDR3 reads CASTVAGALETQYF. The CDR3 bases are TGTGCCAGCACCGTCGCGGGGGCGTTGGAGACCCAGTACTTC.

This clonotype has more than one count but fewer than ten. The chain couples TRBV20-1 to TRBJ1-2, with unresolved D. CDR1 is DFQATT, CDR2 SNEGSKA, per germline (reference sequence). V gave up 3 bases and J gave up 3 bases, with 11 bases separating them. The CDR3 sequence is 13 residues long. For the CDR3, the DNA is TGCAGTGCTAGTTCGGGCAGCCACTATGGCTACACCTTC. Its translation: CSASSGSHYGYTF.

There are a few counts of this clonotype. V gene TRBV24-1 combines with J gene TRBJ1-4; D ambiguous. The CDR3 loop spans 13 amino acids. V was trimmed by 5 bases and J by 10 bases, leaving 13 bases between them. In germline, CDR1 is KGHDR, CDR2 SFDVKD. The CDR3 here is CATSGNREGKLFF. Here the CDR3 DNA reads TGTGCCACCAGTGGAAATAGAGAAGGAAAACTGTTTTTT.

The CDR3 sequence is CASSLSTVSGNTIYF. The CDR3 coding sequence is TGCGCCAGCAGCTTGTCGACAGTTTCTGGAAACACCATATATTTT. The gene calls are TRBV5-1 and TRBJ1-3; TRBD1 is a possible D gene (5 bases). Germline V CDR1 and CDR2: SGHRS, YFSETQ. The CDR3 is made up of 15 amino acids. The V gene lost 1 base and the J gene lost 1 base, with 9 bases spanning the gap. Full variable domain (outside the CDR3, taken from reference TRBV5-1 and TRBJ1-3): KAGVTQTPRYLIKTRGQQVTLSCSPISGHRSVSWYQQTPGQGLQFLFEYFSETQRNKGNFPGRFSGRQFSNSRSEMNVSTLELGDSALYLCASSLSTVSGNTIYFGEGSWLTVV.

There are a few counts of this clonotype. V gene TRBV18 combines with J gene TRBJ2-7; the match to TRBD2 covers 10 bases. The CDR3 consists of 16 residues. V lost 1 base and J lost 0; bases outside the gene matches: 3. Germline V gives CDR1 KGHSH, CDR2 LQKENI. In nucleotides, the CDR3 is TGTGCCAGCTCACCACGATCTAGCGGGAGCTCCTACGAGCAGTACTTC. Amino acids: CASSPRSSGSSYEQYF.

This clonotype was counted at least ten times. The chain links TRBV15 to TRBJ2-2, with 11 bases fitting TRBD2. Trimming at V came to 0 bases and at J to 5 bases, leaving 14 bases not matched to a gene. The CDR3 loop spans 20 amino acids. Germline V CDR1 and CDR2: LNHNV, YYDKDF (reference sequence). CDR3 nucleotides: TGTGCCACCAGCAGAGATGTAGAGGTGTTGGCTAGCGGGGGGACCGGGGAGCTGTTTTTT. This encodes CATSRDVEVLASGGTGELFF.

This clonotype was picked up a small number of times. The chain links TRBV7-2 to TRBJ2-2, with 10 bases lining up with TRBD2. Germline V gene lookup returns CDR1 SGHTA and CDR2 FQGNSA. V lost 1 base to trimming and J lost 4 bases; unmatched junction nucleotides: 6. CDR3 length: 17 residues. The CDR3 DNA reads as TGTGCCAGCAGCTTAGTCTTCCTAGCGGGGGCCACCGGGGAGCTGTTTTTT. Protein sequence: CASSLVFLAGATGELFF.

This sequence joins TRBV6-6 and TRBJ1-5; TRBD1 matches 7 bases. The CDR3 consists of 16 residues. Trimming cost V 1 base and J 7 bases; bases outside gene matches: 10. The V gene's germline CDR1 is MNHNY and CDR2 SVGAGI (reference sequence). This chain's CDR3 is CASSYFSEGAGQPQHF. The CDR3, as DNA: TGTGCCAGCAGTTACTTTTCAGAGGGGGCGGGGCAGCCCCAGCATTTT.

The chain links TRBV12-3 or TRBV12-4 to TRBJ2-1, with TRBD1 identical over 9 bases. This CDR3 comprises 14 residues. J gave up 7 bases and V 4 bases, and 5 bases lay outside the gene matches. The CDR3 is CASSSTGGTNEQFF. CDR3 nucleotide sequence: TGTGCCAGCAGTTCAACAGGGGGCACGAATGAGCAGTTCTTC.

This clonotype came up a few times. This chain joins TRBV5-6 and TRBJ2-5; TRBD1 agrees at 7 bases. Germline values: CDR1 SGHDT, CDR2 YYEEEE. The CDR3 consists of 13 residues. J gave up 3 bases and V 3 bases, and 2 bases lay outside the gene matches. CDR3 nucleotides: TGTGCCAGCAGCTCCGACAGGGAAGAGACCCAGTACTTC. Protein sequence: CASSSDREETQYF. The complete variable domain, with remaining parts taken from reference TRBV5-6 and TRBJ2-5, reads DAGVTQSPTHLIKTRGQQVTLRCSPKSGHDTVSWYQQALGQGPQFIFQYYEEEERQRGNFPDRFSGHQFPNYSSELNVNALLLGDSALYLCASSSDREETQYFGPGTRLLVL.

This clonotype was seen only a few times. The chain carries TRBV20-1 and TRBJ1-5; TRBD1 agrees at 8 bases. Losses at the gene ends were 0 bases for V and 2 bases for J; bases not matched to a gene: 6. CDR1 is DFQATT, CDR2 SNEGSKA, per germline (reference sequence). CDR3 length equals 16 residues. The CDR3 sequence: CSARDTQGAGNQPQHF. The DNA for the CDR3 is TGCAGTGCTAGAGATACCCAGGGGGCGGGCAATCAGCCCCAGCATTTT.

This rearrangement joins TRBV5-1 to TRBJ2-7; tentatively, D is TRBD2 (6 bases). V was cut by 1 base and J by 3 bases, with 20 bases left in between. The CDR3 length is 17 residues. Looked up from germline, CDR1 is SGHRS and CDR2 is YFSETQ. The CDR3 DNA reads as TGCGCCAGCAGCTTGCGGGTGGGGACTCTGGCTAACTACGAGCAGTACTTC. Translated, it gives CASSLRVGTLANYEQYF.

The chain has TRBV30 and TRBJ1-2; 7 nucleotides agree with TRBD1. Germline-derived CDR1 and CDR2 are GTSNPN and SVGIG (reference sequence). Germline trimming cut 0 bases from V and 0 bases from J; bases unmatched to any gene: 4. The CDR3 contains 15 residues. DNA of the CDR3: TGTGCCTGGAGTGTCCGAACAGGGGCTAACTATGGCTACACCTTC. Encoded protein: CAWSVRTGANYGYTF.

The J gene is TRBJ2-5, the V gene TRBV18; 9 nucleotides match TRBD2. The V and J ends lost 3 bases and 5 bases, in that order; junction bases with no gene match: 7. The CDR3 contains 15 residues. Germline values: CDR1 KGHSH, CDR2 LQKENI. CDR3 sequence: CASSPNQGLAETQYF. The CDR3 DNA is TGTGCCAGCTCACCCAACCAAGGACTAGCGGAGACCCAGTACTTC.

The V call is TRBV30, the J call TRBJ2-1; 10 bases line up with TRBD2. This CDR3 region has 16 residues. The germline CDR1 and CDR2 sequences are GTSNPN and SVGIG (reference sequence). The ends lost 3 bases at V and 5 bases at J; junction bases unmatched: 10. This CDR3 reads CAWRWPGLATHNEQFF. The DNA for the CDR3 is TGTGCCTGGAGGTGGCCGGGACTAGCGACCCACAATGAGCAGTTCTTC.

This clonotype was seen a few times. V usage is TRBV7-6 and J usage is TRBJ1-1, with TRBD1 as a possible D gene (6 bases). Germline V CDR1 and CDR2: SGHVS, FNYEAQ. Trimming took off 3 bases at V and 4 bases at J, with 9 bases between the two ends. The CDR3 runs 13 residues. DNA of the CDR3: TGTGCCAGCAGCTTTGGGACAAGCACTGAAGCTTTCTTT. Translation: CASSFGTSTEAFF.

This chain connects TRBV7-7 to TRBJ2-5, with D possibly TRBD1 on 6 matching bases. CDR1 is SSHAT and CDR2 is FNYEAQ in the germline V gene (reference sequence). The CDR3 runs to 15 residues. V lost 5 bases and J 2 bases, leaving 15 bases between the germline ends. The CDR3 DNA sequence: TGTGCCAGCAGCCGAACCGGGACACCTCAAGAGACCCAGTACTTC. The encoded protein is CASSRTGTPQETQYF.

The genes are TRBV19 and TRBJ1-2; no clear D gene. Germline loops: CDR1 LNHDA, CDR2 SQIVND (reference sequence). With 3 bases removed from V and 8 bases from J, the gap between germline ends came to 13 bases. The CDR3 runs to 13 residues. The CDR3 nucleotides are TGTGCCAGTAGTATGGTGGAGTTCGGGGGCTACACCTTC. Translation: CASSMVEFGGYTF.

The J gene is TRBJ1-2, the V gene TRBV6-2 or TRBV6-3; a weak D match, TRBD1 (6 bases). The CDR3 totals 15 residues. Germline CDR1 and CDR2: MNHEY and SVGEGT. The V gene lost 1 base and the J gene lost 2 bases, with 11 bases spanning the gap. The CDR3 loop reads CASSYLGTFNYGYTF. The DNA for the CDR3 is TGTGCCAGCAGTTACTTAGGGACATTCAACTATGGCTACACCTTC.